The 7 T cell receptor beta chains below were found in one sample sequenced in a study of tumor-infiltrating lymphocytes in primary liver carcinoma. The study co-extracted DNA and RNA from around 20-30 mg of unsorted bulk tissue. TCR beta cDNA was reverse-transcribed from 400 to 500 ng of total RNA. The reaction used a constant-region primer and ProtoScript II reverse transcriptase. Amplification in three nested multiplex PCR rounds with slightly modified ARM-PCR gave rise to TCR beta libraries. Each of the first two PCR rounds ran approximately 11 cycles with TRBV1-TRBV30 forward and C-beta reverse primers. TCRdb independently ran MiXCR on the multiplex PCR reads; one entry per CDR3 protein. The sample has 95,000 to 150,000 distinct CDR3 sequences, 55% to 65% seen once. The sequenced material came from liver tumor tissue from sampling region 1. Subset reported: tumor region T1, superior pole. These receptors were collected from a woman in her sixties with primary liver carcinoma and hepatitis B virus infection.

This clonotype appeared many times. V is TRBV2 and J is TRBJ1-1, with D unresolved. The CDR3 totals 14 residues. Germline-derived CDR1 and CDR2 are SNHLY and FYNNEI. V lost 0 bases and J 1 base, leaving 6 bases between the germline ends. CDR3 nucleotides: TGTGCCAGCAGTGAAGCCTCCAAGAACACTGAAGCTTTCTTT. This encodes CASSEASKNTEAFF.

V usage is TRBV28 and J usage is TRBJ2-6, with 10 bases matching TRBD1. V lost 5 bases and J lost 0; bases outside the gene matches: 7. CDR3 length: 18 residues. Germline V gives CDR1 MDHEN, CDR2 SYDVKM. The CDR3 loop is CASSDRTGGSSGANVLTF. CDR3 nucleotide sequence: TGTGCCAGCAGTGATCGGACAGGGGGAAGCTCTGGGGCCAACGTCCTGACTTTC.

With regard to this clonotype: A read error may account for a junction end that differs from germline. The rearrangement links TRBV6-1 to TRBJ2-1; 8 bases line up with TRBD1. Germline values: CDR1 MNHNS, CDR2 SASEGT. This CDR3 is built from 14 residues. The CDR3 DNA follows: TGTGCCAGCAGTTTGGACAGGGTCTTGGCTGGGCAGCTCTTC. Encoded protein: CASSLDRVLAGQLF.

Comment on this clonotype: With a much larger clone just one base away, this may be a read error. The CDR3 reads CASKTGTPYNEQIF. The CDR3 nucleotides are TGTGCCAGCAAGACAGGGACACCTTACAATGAGCAGATCTTC. The V and J genes are TRBV12-3 or TRBV12-4 and TRBJ2-1; 7 positions agree with TRBD1. The CDR3 length is 14 residues.

This chain joins TRBV15 and TRBJ1-4, with D unclear. Trimming pared 5 bases from V and 7 bases from J, leaving 11 bases between. This CDR3 region has 13 residues. Per germline, CDR1 LNHNV and CDR2 YYDKDF (reference sequence). The CDR3 loop is CATSGSSREKLFF. DNA of the CDR3: TGTGCCACCAGCGGATCCTCTCGTGAAAAACTGTTTTTT.

With respect to this clonotype: Compared with germline, one end of the junction differs, possibly owing to a read error. The genes are TRBV7-3 and TRBJ2-1; 10 bases line up with TRBD2. The CDR3 has 15 residues. Germline V gives CDR1 SGHTA, CDR2 FQGTGA. The CDR3 nucleotides read TGCGCCAGCAGCTTATCTAGCGGGAGTGGTGATGAGCAGTTCTTC. As protein: CASSLSSGSGDEQFF.

Concerning this clonotype itself: The junction differs from germline at one of its ends, possibly a read error. The chain joins TRBV11-2 to TRBJ2-1; 9 nucleotides match TRBD2. The germline V gene encodes CDR1 SGHAT and CDR2 FQNNGV. CDR3 size: 19 residues. The CDR3, as DNA: TGTGCCAGCAGCCCGCGCCATATTTCGGGACTAGCAGCCCACAATGAGCGGTTCTTC. As protein: CASSPRHISGLAAHNERFF.